These T cell receptor beta chains were read from a single sample in a study of blood T cell repertoires in COVID-19. The protocol was immunoSEQ multiplex PCR, while the TCRdb copy is restricted to in-frame clones and leaves out a portion. The data show 70,000 to 95,000 clones, just over 90% seen once. Source material: peripheral blood. The source is a woman aged 45-59 years in a cohort sampled during active COVID-19. Each CDR3 is given with its conserved first and last residue. D genes are given only for firm matches. Not all rows give a size; the values are once, few, many and, for expanded clones, a class.

v_gene	abundance	j_gene	d_gene	CDR3aa	CDR3nt
TRBV3-1/TRBV3-2	-	TRBJ2-3	TRBD2	CASSRTSGRTQTQYF	TGTGCCAGCAGCCGGACTAGCGGGAGGACTCAGACGCAGTATTTT
TRBV3-1/TRBV3-2	-	TRBJ1-6	-	CASSQAGNNSPLHF	TGTGCCAGCAGCCAAGCGGGGAATAATTCACCCCTCCACTTT
TRBV5-1	-	TRBJ1-2	-	CASRRQSSNYGYTF	TGCGCCAGCAGAAGACAGAGCTCCAACTATGGCTACACCTTC
TRBV7-3	-	TRBJ1-6	TRBD1	CASSLGHRGNSPLHF	TGTGCCAGCAGCTTAGGGCACAGGGGTAATTCACCCCTCCACTTT
TRBV19	-	TRBJ2-7	-	CASSARQSEQYF	TGTGCCAGTAGTGCCAGACAAAGCGAGCAGTACTTC
TRBV27	once	TRBJ1-2	-	CASSLTGSYGYTF	TGTGCCAGCAGTTTAACAGGGAGCTATGGCTACACCTTC
TRBV11-1	-	TRBJ2-7	-	CASSSSIRGGGYEQYF	TGTGCCAGCAGCTCCTCCATAAGGGGAGGAGGTTACGAGCAGTACTTC
TRBV20-1	-	TRBJ2-7	-	CSASTGSGSSYEQYF	TGCAGTGCCAGTACGGGGTCGGGCAGCTCCTACGAGCAGTACTTC
TRBV19	-	TRBJ2-6	-	CASSILPNIQGTGANVLTF	TGTGCCAGTAGTATCCTTCCTAACATCCAGGGGACTGGGGCCAACGTCCTGACTTTC
TRBV5-1	-	TRBJ2-7	TRBD2	CASRGGAAYEQYF	TGCGCCAGCCGGGGGGGCGCCGCCTACGAGCAGTACTTC
TRBV6-6	-	TRBJ2-7	TRBD1	CASSYPGQGAYEQYF	TGTGCCAGCAGTTACCCAGGACAGGGGGCTTACGAGCAGTACTTC
TRBV4-2	few	TRBJ2-7	-	CASSQDGTGSVYKIF	TGTGCCAGCAGCCAAGATGGCACAGGGAGCGTTTATAAAATCTTC
TRBV6-5	once	TRBJ1-1	-	CASSYSVLMNTEAFF	TGTGCCAGCAGTTACTCCGTACTTATGAACACTGAAGCTTTCTTT
TRBV5-1	-	TRBJ1-2	-	CASSGLGRANYGYTF	TGCGCCAGCAGCGGACTGGGCAGAGCTAACTATGGCTACACCTTC
TRBV19	-	TRBJ2-7	-	CASSRAEGSSYEQYF	TGTGCCAGTAGCCGGGCGGAGGGGAGCTCCTACGAGCAGTACTTC
TRBV28	-	TRBJ2-7	-	CASSINTWTSFEQYF	TGTGCCAGCAGTATCAACACATGGACTTCTTTCGAGCAGTACTTC
TRBV5-1	-	TRBJ2-3	-	CASSSQGEPSTDTQYF	TGCGCCAGCAGCTCCCAGGGTGAGCCTAGCACAGATACGCAGTATTTT
TRBV7-6	once	TRBJ1-4	TRBD1	CASSLGTAENEKLFF	TGTGCCAGCAGCCTCGGGACAGCCGAAAATGAAAAACTGTTTTTT
TRBV10-3	-	TRBJ2-5	-	CATGGLQETQYF	TGTGCCACCGGGGGGCTCCAAGAGACCCAGTACTTC
TRBV25-1	-	TRBJ2-1	TRBD1	CASSVTGGSYNEQFF	TGTGCCAGCAGTGTAACAGGGGGCTCCTACAATGAGCAGTTCTTC
TRBV5-1	-	TRBJ2-6	-	CASSPQGNSGANVLTF	TGCGCCAGCAGCCCACAGGGTAACTCTGGGGCCAACGTCCTGACTTTC
TRBV15	-	TRBJ1-3	-	CATRRRQEIGTIYF	TGTGCCACCAGAAGGAGACAGGAAATCGGCACCATATATTTT
TRBV7-9	-	TRBJ1-2	-	CASSLAGGYGYTF	TGTGCCAGCAGCTTGGCGGGGGGCTATGGCTACACCTTC
TRBV30	-	TRBJ1-1	-	CACRRDRPIRAFF	TGTGCCTGTAGGCGGGACCGTCCGATCCGAGCTTTCTTT
TRBV11-3	-	TRBJ2-1	TRBD2	CASSHRGGALNEQFF	TGTGCCAGCAGCCACCGCGGGGGGGCCCTGAATGAGCAGTTCTTC
TRBV19	-	TRBJ2-7	TRBD2	CASSPRGAGVTYEQYF	TGTGCCAGTAGCCCGCGAGGAGCGGGAGTGACCTACGAGCAGTACTTC
TRBV30	-	TRBJ2-3	-	CAWRENTDTQYF	TGTGCCTGGAGAGAGAACACAGATACGCAGTATTTT
TRBV7-3	-	TRBJ2-6	-	CASSLQGTPGANVLTF	TGTGCCAGCAGCTTACAGGGGACCCCTGGGGCCAACGTCCTGACTTTC
TRBV3-1/TRBV3-2	-	TRBJ2-5	-	CASSQAGLGGVIETQYF	TGTGCCAGCAGCCAAGCGGGGTTAGGGGGGGTTATAGAGACCCAGTACTTC
TRBV2	-	TRBJ1-2	-	CASTPGAGRGYGYTF	TGTGCCAGCACTCCGGGTGCAGGACGGGGCTATGGCTACACCTTC
TRBV11-3	-	TRBJ2-7	-	CASSLLAGVEQYF	TGTGCCAGCAGCTTACTGGCAGGGGTCGAGCAGTACTTC
TRBV3-1/TRBV3-2	-	TRBJ1-1	-	CASSPRGNTEAFF	TGTGCCAGCAGCCCCCGAGGGAACACTGAAGCTTTCTTT
TRBV24-1	-	TRBJ2-2	-	CATSDSGARELFF	TGTGCCACCAGTGATTCAGGGGCGCGGGAGCTGTTTTTT